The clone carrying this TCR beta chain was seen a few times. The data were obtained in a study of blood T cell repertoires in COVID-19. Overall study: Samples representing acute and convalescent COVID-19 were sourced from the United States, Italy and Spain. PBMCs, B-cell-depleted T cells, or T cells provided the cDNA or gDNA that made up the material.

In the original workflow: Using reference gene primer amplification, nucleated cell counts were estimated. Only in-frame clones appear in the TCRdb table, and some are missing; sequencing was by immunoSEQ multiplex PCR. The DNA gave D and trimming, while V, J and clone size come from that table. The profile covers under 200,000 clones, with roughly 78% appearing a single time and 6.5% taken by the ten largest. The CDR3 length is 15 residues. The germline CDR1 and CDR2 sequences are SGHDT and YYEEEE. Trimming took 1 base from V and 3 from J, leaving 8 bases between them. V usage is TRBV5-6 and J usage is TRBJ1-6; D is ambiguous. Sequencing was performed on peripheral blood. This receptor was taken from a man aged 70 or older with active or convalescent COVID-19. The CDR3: CASSLRGGYNSPLHF. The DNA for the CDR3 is TGTGCCAGCAGCTTGCGCGGAGGCTATAATTCACCCCTCCACTTT.